These T cell receptor beta chains were read from a single sample in a study of response to subunit inactivated influenza vaccine. Via MiXCR, TCRdb re-called the RT-PCR reads, giving one row per CDR3 protein. Here the sample spans 500,000 to 600,000 distinct CDR3 sequences, less than 8% being singletons. This material consisted of PBMCs from blood, taken 23 to 25 months after vaccination. The receptors stem from a man between 50 and 70 years old who received an inactivated influenza vaccine. Each CDR3 is given with its conserved first and last residue. Fields, in order: V gene, J gene, clone size, D gene, CDR3 DNA, CDR3 protein. The D gene is left open where the match is weak. Not all rows give a size; the values are once, few, many and, for expanded clones, a class.

TRBV4-3	TRBJ2-2	many	TRBD2	TGCGCCAGCAGCCAAGACAGCGGGACGAACACCGGGGAGCTGTTTTTT	CASSQDSGTNTGELFF
TRBV6-2/TRBV6-3	TRBJ2-1	few	.	TGTGCCAGCAGTGACAGGGAGGCGAGCTCCTACAATGAGCAGTTCTTC	CASSDREASSYNEQFF
TRBV11-2	TRBJ2-2	few	.	TGTGCCAGCAGCCTAAGACAGGTCGCGAACACCGGGGAGCTGTTTTTT	CASSLRQVANTGELFF
TRBV5-1	TRBJ1-2	many	TRBD1	TGCGCCAGCAGCGCTGGACAGGCGGCTAACTATGGCTACACCTTC	CASSAGQAANYGYTF
TRBV5-5	TRBJ2-1	.	TRBD1	TGTGCCAGCAGCTTGGATAGGGGGCTTGGGGAGCAGTTCTTC	CASSLDRGLGEQFF
TRBV15	TRBJ2-7	.	.	TGTGCCACCAGCAGAGAAGGCGTACAGCCAGTTTACGAGCAGTACTTC	CATSREGVQPVYEQYF
TRBV29-1	TRBJ2-1	few	.	TGCAGCGTTGATGTAGGGGCCGTAACAAACAATGAGCAGTTCTTC	CSVDVGAVTNNEQFF
TRBV30	TRBJ2-1	few	.	TGTGCCTGGGGAGGGGCCTCCGGGAGCTCCTACAATGAGCAGTTCTTC	CAWGGASGSSYNEQFF
TRBV20-1	TRBJ2-1	few	TRBD2	TGCAGTGCTAGAAGTCTAGCGGGAGGGGACTCCTACAATGAGCAGTTCTTC	CSARSLAGGDSYNEQFF
TRBV9	TRBJ1-2	many	.	TGTGCCAGCAGCTTGACGGCCGGGACCCTCTATGGCTACACCTTC	CASSLTAGTLYGYTF
TRBV20-1	TRBJ2-1	few	.	TGCACTGCGGGTGACAATGAGCAGTTCTTC	CTAGDNEQFF
TRBV21-1	TRBJ2-1	.	.	TGTGCCAGATTATCAGGAGTGACAGGGGGGCCCTACAATGAGCAGTTCTTC	CARLSGVTGGPYNEQFF
TRBV12-3/TRBV12-4	TRBJ2-7	many	TRBD1	TGTGCCAGCAGTTCATACCCCGGACAGGGGCCCTCCTACGAGCAGTACTTC	CASSSYPGQGPSYEQYF
TRBV5-1	TRBJ1-2	.	TRBD1	TGCGCCAGCAGCGGACAGGCTAACTATGGCTACACCTTC	CASSGQANYGYTF
TRBV11-2	TRBJ2-5	many	.	TGTGCCAGCGCAGGGTTGGGCGAGACCCAGTACTTC	CASAGLGETQYF
TRBV5-6	TRBJ2-5	many	.	TGTGCCAGCGGAAGACTAGTAGACGGGGCGGAGACCCAGTACTTC	CASGRLVDGAETQYF
TRBV7-2	TRBJ1-2	few	.	TGTGCCAGCAGCTTAGCGGAAACCCGCTTGGACTATGGCTACACCTTC	CASSLAETRLDYGYTF
TRBV6-5	TRBJ2-7	few	TRBD1	TGTGCCGTCCGGGACAGCTCCTACGAGCAGTACTTC	CAVRDSSYEQYF
TRBV5-1	TRBJ2-5	many	.	TGCGCCAGCAGGGTGGGGACTGCTGAAGAGACCCAGTACTTC	CASRVGTAEETQYF
TRBV7-2	TRBJ1-5	many	.	TGTGCCAGCAGCTTAGGGTGGGGCAATAGCAATCAGCCCCAGCATTTT	CASSLGWGNSNQPQHF
TRBV7-6	TRBJ2-5	few	.	TGTGCCAGCAGCGGGCGGGACAGCCAAGAGACCCAGTACTTC	CASSGRDSQETQYF
TRBV12-3/TRBV12-4	TRBJ1-2	.	.	TGTGCCAGCAGTATCGGGCCGGCAGACTATGGCTACACCTTC	CASSIGPADYGYTF
TRBV5-1	TRBJ2-7	many	.	TGCGCCAGCAGCTTGTGGGGGACGGGGACCTACGAGCAGTACTTC	CASSLWGTGTYEQYF
TRBV2	TRBJ2-1	many	.	TGTGCCAGCAGGAACGGGCAGAATAACAATGAGCAGTTCTTC	CASRNGQNNNEQFF
TRBV6-2/TRBV6-3	TRBJ1-5	many	.	TGTGCCAGCAGTTCCCCACGGGGGGTCTCTGGCAATCAGCCCCAGCATTTT	CASSSPRGVSGNQPQHF
TRBV4-3	TRBJ1-6	.	TRBD1	TGCGCCAGCAGCCAGGCCCGGAGACAGGGGGATTCACCCCTCCACTTT	CASSQARRQGDSPLHF
TRBV7-2	TRBJ1-5	few	.	TGTGCCAGCAGCTTACTATCAACTCAGCCCCAGCATTTT	CASSLLSTQPQHF
TRBV9	TRBJ2-2	few	.	TGTGCCAGCAGCGCGCGGCAGGCGAACACCGGGGAGCTGTTTTTT	CASSARQANTGELFF
TRBV20-1	TRBJ2-3	.	.	TGCAGTGCTAGAGACCCAAGGGGGAGGGCAGATACGCAGTATTTT	CSARDPRGRADTQYF
TRBV20-1	TRBJ2-3	many	TRBD2	TGCAGTGCTAGGACTAGCGGGCGGAGGGATACGCAGTATTTT	CSARTSGRRDTQYF
TRBV5-5	TRBJ2-3	many	.	TGTGCCAGCAGCCGGGGACGGGTGGAAGATACGCAGTATTTT	CASSRGRVEDTQYF